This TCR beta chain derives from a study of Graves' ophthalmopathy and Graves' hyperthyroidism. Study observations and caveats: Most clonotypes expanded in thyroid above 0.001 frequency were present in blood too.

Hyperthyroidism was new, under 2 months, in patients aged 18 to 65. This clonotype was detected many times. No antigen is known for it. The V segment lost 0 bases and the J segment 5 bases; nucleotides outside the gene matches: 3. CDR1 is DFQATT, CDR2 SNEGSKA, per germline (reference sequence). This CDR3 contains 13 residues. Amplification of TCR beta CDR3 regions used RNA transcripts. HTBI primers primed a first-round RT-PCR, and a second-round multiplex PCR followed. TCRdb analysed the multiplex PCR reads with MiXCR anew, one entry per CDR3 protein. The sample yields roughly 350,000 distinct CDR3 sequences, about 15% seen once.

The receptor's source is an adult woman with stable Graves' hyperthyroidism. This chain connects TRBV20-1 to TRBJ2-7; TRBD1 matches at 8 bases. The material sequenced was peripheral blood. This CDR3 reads CSARDNRGDEQYF. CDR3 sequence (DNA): TGCAGTGCTAGAGATAACAGGGGGGACGAGCAGTACTTC.